The 32 T cell receptor beta chains reported below all come from one sample, sequenced in a study of shared clonotypes between healthy human individuals. The repertoire was sequenced with immunoSEQ multiplex PCR; TCRdb's copy has only in-frame clones and lacks some. The data hold about 2.4 million clones, with roughly 93% observed a single time. The sequencing sample was made of naive CD4+ T cells from PBMCs. Regarding subset: CD45RA+ positively selected. The receptors derive from a young man in good health. Some clones in this sample may be carry-over from other donors' samples.

This rearrangement joins TRBV11-2 to TRBJ1-2; D remains unclear. The CDR3 contains 13 residues. The ends were cut back, 5 bases at V and 10 bases at J, with 17 bases in the middle. In germline, CDR1 is SGHAT, CDR2 FQNNGV. Here the CDR3 DNA reads TGTGCCAGCAGCCCCCCCGGCCGCTTTAACTACACCTTC. Amino acids: CASSPPGRFNYTF.

Turning to this clone: Different DNA sequences within this sample yield the same CDR3. The rearrangement uses TRBV28 and TRBJ1-1; TRBD1 might be the D (5 bases). Trimming removed 2 bases at V and 1 base at J, with 8 bases between. The CDR3 loop spans 14 amino acids. Germline values: CDR1 MDHEN, CDR2 SYDVKM. CDR3 protein: CASSLGGGNTEAFF. CDR3 bases: TGTGCCAGCAGTTTAGGGGGTGGGAACACTGAAGCTTTCTTT.

The V gene is TRBV27, the J gene TRBJ2-7; the match to TRBD2 covers 13 bases. The CDR3 spans 16 residues. The germline V gene has CDR1 MNHEY and CDR2 SMNVEV (reference sequence). The V segment lost 6 bases and the J segment 6 bases; nucleotides outside the gene matches: 11. The CDR3 is CASRPRLAGGPAEQYF. The CDR3 nucleotides read TGTGCCAGCAGACCCCGACTAGCGGGAGGCCCTGCCGAGCAGTACTTC.

The chain recombines TRBV7-6 with TRBJ2-7, with unresolved D. CDR1 is SGHVS and CDR2 is FNYEAQ in the germline V gene. The CDR3 covers 12 residues. The germline V and J ends were trimmed by 2 bases and 7 bases, with 9 bases remaining between them. CDR3 protein: CASSLRAAEQYF. Written as DNA, the CDR3 is TGTGCCAGCAGCTTAAGGGCGGCAGAGCAGTACTTC.

This clone appeared a single time. The V gene is TRBV5-5, the J gene TRBJ1-4, with D tentatively TRBD1 (5 bases). Germline loops: CDR1 SGHKS, CDR2 YYEKEE (reference sequence). The CDR3 has 13 amino acids. The ends were cut back, 4 bases at V and 5 bases at J, with 9 bases in the middle. The CDR3 region has the DNA TGTGCCAGCAGCCCGGGGCCCAATGAAAAACTGTTTTTT. It yields the protein CASSPGPNEKLFF.

The chain has TRBV28 and TRBJ2-2, with D perhaps TRBD1 (7 bases). The germline V and J ends were trimmed by 6 bases and 0 bases, with 17 bases remaining between them. Germline assignment: CDR1 MDHEN and CDR2 SYDVKM. This CDR3 is 17 amino acids long. Written as DNA, the CDR3 is TGTGCCAGCAGCCCACCCCCAGGGGGGACGAACACCGGGGAGCTGTTTTTT. It encodes CASSPPPGGTNTGELFF.

Worth noting for this clone: In the same sample, other DNA sequences code for this CDR3. This CDR3 is CAWVGGDYGYTF. CDR3 DNA: TGTGCCTGGGTAGGGGGCGACTATGGCTACACCTTC. This chain joins TRBV30 and TRBJ1-2; 7 bases are a match to TRBD1. V lost 5 bases and J lost 3; bases outside the gene matches: 3. Germline assignment: CDR1 GTSNPN and CDR2 SVGIG (reference sequence). This CDR3 has 12 amino acids.

The gene calls are TRBV11-3 and TRBJ2-7; 11 nucleotides align to TRBD2. The CDR3 runs to 14 residues. Per germline, CDR1 SGHNT and CDR2 YENEEA. J was trimmed by 7 bases and V by 5 bases; bases with no gene match: 7. The CDR3 protein is CASSVTSGTREQYF. CDR3 nucleotide sequence: TGTGCCAGCAGCGTGACTAGCGGGACTCGTGAGCAGTACTTC.

V usage is TRBV2 and J usage is TRBJ2-2; no firm D call. This CDR3 comprises 15 residues. CDR1 SNHLY and CDR2 FYNNEI come from the germline V gene. Trimming pared 2 bases from V and 1 base from J, leaving 8 bases between. Written as DNA, the CDR3 is TGTGCCAGCAGTGAAAAAATCAGGAACACCGGGGAGCTGTTTTTT. Amino acids: CASSEKIRNTGELFF. The full variable domain, completed using reference TRBV2 and TRBJ2-2, is EPEVTQTPSHQVTQMGQEVILRCVPISNHLYFYWYRQILGQKVEFLVSFYNNEISEKSEIFDDQFSVERPDGSNFTLKIRSTKLEDSAMYFCASSEKIRNTGELFFGEGSRLTVL.

V usage is TRBV21-1 and J usage is TRBJ1-2; the table assigns TRBD1, which was not confirmed against the DNA. TRBV21-1 is listed as a pseudogene. This CDR3 is built from 12 residues. The CDR3 DNA sequence: TGTGCCGGACGACAGCCTAACTATGGCTACACCTTC. Amino acid sequence: CAGRQPNYGYTF.

The J gene is TRBJ2-2, the V gene TRBV27; D possibly uses TRBD1 or TRBD2 (5 bases each). Trimming pared 6 bases from V and 4 bases from J, leaving 18 bases between. The CDR3 runs 16 residues. CDR1 is MNHEY and CDR2 is SMNVEV in the germline V gene (reference sequence). The CDR3 DNA follows: TGTGCCAGCAGGGCCTTAGGGACGACCCCCACCGGGGAGCTGTTTTTT. This gives the protein CASRALGTTPTGELFF.

This chain joins TRBV5-1 and TRBJ1-3; the D gene is possibly TRBD1 (6 bases). This CDR3 spans 14 amino acids. Germline CDR1 SGHRS, CDR2 YFSETQ. V was shortened by 1 base and J by 2 bases, with 7 bases between the two germline ends. The CDR3 loop reads CASSLTGTGNTIYF. Here the CDR3 DNA reads TGCGCCAGCAGCTTGACAGGGACTGGAAACACCATATATTTT.

This sequence joins TRBV5-4 and TRBJ1-2, with a weak D call TRBD1 (5 bases). CDR3 length: 16 residues. V dropped 2 bases and J dropped 6 bases, with 20 bases sitting between them. Germline V CDR1 and CDR2: SGHNT, YYREEE (reference sequence). The CDR3 bases are TGTGCCAGCAGCTTTAGAAGGGACGGGCCGGGCAATGGCTACACCTTC. It yields the protein CASSFRRDGPGNGYTF.

CDR3 residues: CASSPGGSRASGANVLTF. The CDR3 bases are TGTGCCAGTAGTCCCGGGGGTTCGAGGGCCTCTGGGGCCAACGTCCTGACTTTC. The chain links TRBV19 to TRBJ2-6; possible D gene TRBD2, 6 bases. V lost 5 bases to trimming and J lost 0 bases, with 17 bases between them. Germline V gene data show CDR1 as LNHDA and CDR2 as SQIVND (reference sequence). The CDR3 runs to 18 residues.

The V gene is TRBV18, the J gene TRBJ2-7, with TRBD1 identical over 8 bases. Germline lookup yields CDR1 KGHSH and CDR2 LQKENI. With 5 bases clipped from V and 0 bases from J, the junction kept 6 bases outside the gene matches. This CDR3 comprises 15 residues. CDR3 sequence reads: CASSAGQVYSYEQYF. CDR3 DNA sequence: TGTGCCAGCTCAGCGGGACAGGTATACTCCTACGAGCAGTACTTC. Drawing the rest from reference TRBV18 and TRBJ2-7, the complete variable domain is NAGVMQNPRHLVRRRGQEARLRCSPMKGHSHVYWYRQLPEEGLKFMVYLQKENIIDESGMPKERFSAEFPKEGPSILRIQQVVRGDSAAYFCASSAGQVYSYEQYFGPGTRLTVT.

The chain carries TRBV4-2 and TRBJ1-3; D may be TRBD1 (6 bases). CDR1 is LGHNA and CDR2 is YNFKEQ in the germline V gene. V was trimmed by 5 bases and J by 0 bases, leaving 14 bases between them. This CDR3 is 16 amino acids long. This CDR3 reads CASSFRQEFSGNTIYF. As DNA, the CDR3 is TGTGCCAGCAGCTTTAGACAGGAATTCTCTGGAAACACCATATATTTT.

The rearrangement links TRBV6-6 to TRBJ1-2; 7 nucleotides agree with TRBD1. Losses at the gene ends were 4 bases for V and 6 bases for J; bases not matched to a gene: 8. The CDR3 sequence is 14 residues long. Germline V gene lookup returns CDR1 MNHNY and CDR2 SVGAGI (reference sequence). This CDR3 reads CASSFQQGNDGYTF. For the CDR3, the DNA is TGTGCCAGCAGTTTTCAACAGGGGAACGATGGCTACACCTTC.

Remarks on this clone: One end of the junction varies from germline; a read error may be responsible. The V and J genes are TRBV11-2 and TRBJ2-7; D is unclear. The CDR3 is 14 residues long. Per germline, CDR1 SGHAT and CDR2 FQNNGV. The CDR3 region has the DNA TGTGCCAGCAGCCCAGACTGGAGCTCCCACGAGCAGTACTTC. Residues: CASSPDWSSHEQYF.

The chain has TRBV13 and TRBJ2-7, with D unresolved. Germline V gene lookup returns CDR1 PRHDT and CDR2 FYEKMQ (reference sequence). This CDR3 is built from 14 residues. V was pared by 3 bases and J by 2 bases, with 11 bases between. CDR3 amino acids: CASSFHGSTYEQYF. In nucleotides, the CDR3 is TGTGCCAGCAGCTTCCACGGGTCGACCTACGAGCAGTACTTC.

The CDR3 DNA sequence: TGTGCCAGCAGTTATCCGGGGGAGCGGGCATGTCAGCCCCAGCATTTT. Residues: CASSYPGERACQPQHF. The V and J genes are TRBV6-5 and TRBJ1-5; D may be TRBD1 (5 bases). This CDR3 contains 16 residues. Trimming left V 3 bases short and J 6 bases short, with 18 bases between. In germline, CDR1 is MNHEY, CDR2 SVGAGI.

This chain connects TRBV5-1 to TRBJ2-1; a weak D match, TRBD1 (7 bases). V dropped 2 bases and J dropped 5 bases, with 14 bases sitting between them. From germline, CDR1 is SGHRS and CDR2 YFSETQ. The CDR3 contains 15 residues. CDR3 sequence (DNA): TGCGCCAGCAGCTTCGGGGCGGGACAGAACAATGAGCAGTTCTTC. Translated, it gives CASSFGAGQNNEQFF.

In the case of this clone: The sample has other DNA sequences that encode this CDR3 too. The chain is built from TRBV6-5 and TRBJ1-5; possible D gene TRBD1, 5 bases. This CDR3 is built from 14 residues. The V end lost 6 bases, the J end lost 3 bases, and 12 bases lay between the germline ends. CDR1 and CDR2 (germline): MNHEY, SVGAGI. The DNA for the CDR3 is TGTGCCAGCAGGCCCGGGGGTTCCAATCAGCCCCAGCATTTT. It encodes CASRPGGSNQPQHF.

The chain employs TRBV6-1 and TRBJ2-1; possible D gene TRBD1, 6 bases. Trimming stripped 7 bases from V and 5 bases from J, with 12 bases between. The CDR3 extends over 13 amino acids. In germline, CDR1 is MNHNS, CDR2 SASEGT. The CDR3 nucleotides read TGTGCCAGCACTTACAACAGGGACAATGAGCAGTTCTTC. This gives the protein CASTYNRDNEQFF.

This chain's CDR3 is CASSTRLAGRYNEQFF. CDR3 in DNA: TGTGCCAGCAGTACCAGACTAGCGGGTAGATACAATGAGCAGTTCTTC. The chain uses TRBV27 and TRBJ2-1; 10 bases are shared with TRBD2. Germline CDR1 MNHEY, CDR2 SMNVEV (reference sequence). CDR3 length: 16 amino acids. The ends lost 5 bases at V and 4 bases at J; junction bases unmatched: 8.

This clone was recorded only once. V usage is TRBV2 and J usage is TRBJ1-2; 8 bases align to TRBD1. CDR1 and CDR2 (germline): SNHLY, FYNNEI. Trimming removed 5 bases from V and 4 bases from J; junction bases left unmatched: 6. This CDR3 has 14 amino acids. The CDR3 sequence: CASSSGQGGYGYTF. The CDR3 coding sequence is TGTGCCAGCAGTTCCGGACAGGGCGGCTATGGCTACACCTTC.

The rearrangement links TRBV5-1 to TRBJ1-6; D not certain. V gave up 4 bases and J gave up 9 bases, with 11 bases separating them. The CDR3 is 13 residues long. The germline V gene has CDR1 SGHRS and CDR2 YFSETQ. The CDR3 loop reads CASSPSSGSPLHF. In DNA, the CDR3 is TGCGCCAGCAGCCCCAGTTCAGGTTCACCCCTCCACTTT.

The rearrangement links TRBV7-6 to TRBJ2-1, with 7 nucleotides matching TRBD2. Germline loops: CDR1 SGHVS, CDR2 FNYEAQ. The CDR3 spans 17 residues. The V segment lost 8 bases and the J segment 2 bases; nucleotides outside the gene matches: 15. CDR3 nucleotide sequence: TGTGCCAGCGTCCATGGGACGGGCGGGAGTACCTACAATGAGCAGTTCTTC. This gives the protein CASVHGTGGSTYNEQFF.

In the case of this clone: In this CDR3 the conserved last residue, phenylalanine or tryptophan, is missing, so a read error is likely. The V gene is TRBV4-3, the J gene TRBJ2-7; no clear D gene. This CDR3 region has 14 residues. Trimming cost V 0 bases and J 4 bases, with 10 bases left between them. The germline gives CDR1 LGHNA, CDR2 YSLEER. The CDR3 is CASSQELSMYEQYL. In DNA, the CDR3 is TGCGCCAGCAGCCAAGAGCTTAGTATGTACGAGCAGTACCTC.

V usage is TRBV10-3 and J usage is TRBJ2-5; tentative D call: TRBD1 (6 bases). V lost 0 bases and J lost 4, with 12 bases in between. The CDR3 is 15 residues long. CDR1 and CDR2 (germline): ENHRY, SYGVKD. CDR3 amino acids: CAISESRTATETQYF. The CDR3 DNA is TGTGCCATCAGTGAGTCGAGGACAGCGACAGAGACCCAGTACTTC.

The V call is TRBV28, the J call TRBJ1-6, with no clear D. Trimming stripped 7 bases from V and 7 bases from J, with 17 bases between. The germline V gene encodes CDR1 MDHEN and CDR2 SYDVKM. This CDR3 region has 15 residues. The CDR3, as DNA: TGTGCCAGCATCACTCGCCGGGTGGGAAATTCACCCCTCCACTTT. It specifies CASITRRVGNSPLHF.

This clone was detected once. The chain joins TRBV10-3 to TRBJ2-7; the match to TRBD2 covers 7 bases. Germline CDR1 reads ENHRY; CDR2 reads SYGVKD. The CDR3 extends over 17 amino acids. Trimming removed 0 bases from V and 2 bases from J; junction bases left unmatched: 10. CDR3 sequence: CAISESFGGSVPYEQYF. CDR3 DNA sequence: TGTGCCATCAGTGAGTCATTTGGCGGGAGTGTCCCCTACGAGCAGTACTTC.

J is TRBJ2-7 and V is TRBV11-3, with 10 nucleotides matching TRBD1. The V segment lost 3 bases and the J segment 10 bases; nucleotides outside the gene matches: 6. Germline V gene data show CDR1 as SGHNT and CDR2 as YENEEA. The CDR3 is 13 amino acids. Here the CDR3 reads CASSLNRQGAQYF. In nucleotides, the CDR3 is TGTGCCAGCAGCTTGAATCGACAGGGGGCACAGTACTTC.